These 18 T cell receptor beta chains share one sample of origin, sequenced in a study of blood T cells in healthy people across ages. PCR was performed a second time for about 7 to 11 cycles using a sample-barcoded 5' primer and a J-beta primer mix. TCRdb reprocessed the 5' RACE reads via MiXCR and lists one record per CDR3 protein. The sample has under 1,000,000 distinct CDR3 sequences, about 45% seen once. Sequenced material: blood. These receptor sequences come from an elderly man in good health.

The chain couples TRBV6-6 to TRBJ2-7; D gene uncertain. This CDR3 spans 15 amino acids. CDR1 and CDR2 from the germline V gene are MNHNY and SVGAGI (reference sequence). V lost 0 bases and J 3 bases, leaving 12 bases between the germline ends. The CDR3 DNA follows: TGTGCCAGCAGTTACTCGAGCAGGTCTAGCTACGAGCAGTACTTC. As protein: CASSYSSRSSYEQYF.

This chain connects TRBV29-1 to TRBJ2-7; 10 bases line up with TRBD1. The germline V gene encodes CDR1 SQVTM and CDR2 ANQGSEA. J was trimmed by 1 base and V by 5 bases; bases with no gene match: 8. The length of the CDR3 is 15 residues. The CDR3 DNA follows: TGCAGCGTTCTCTCCCGGGACAGGGGATCCTACGAGCAGTACTTC. Its protein is CSVLSRDRGSYEQYF.

This clonotype has a count of ten or more. In DNA form, the CDR3 reads TGTGCCAGCAGCTTTTCCGGGAGTTGGAATGAGCAGTTCTTC. This encodes CASSFSGSWNEQFF. The chain uses TRBV7-2 and TRBJ2-1, with D tentatively TRBD2 (6 bases). The CDR3 runs to 14 residues. Germline V lookup: CDR1 SGHTA, CDR2 FQGNSA. Trimming cost V 3 bases and J 7 bases, with 13 bases left between them.

In this sample, this clonotype turned up a few times. The CDR3 DNA follows: TGTGCCAGCAGTTTACCGGGACAGGGGGCGCGCACAGATACGCAGTATTTT. Translation gives CASSLPGQGARTDTQYF. V usage is TRBV27 and J usage is TRBJ2-3; the match to TRBD1 covers 12 bases. Germline assignment: CDR1 MNHEY and CDR2 SMNVEV (reference sequence). CDR3 length equals 17 residues. With 2 bases clipped from V and 1 base from J, the junction kept 4 bases outside the gene matches.

In regard to this clonotype: Germline is not matched at one junction end, which may reflect a read error. This chain links TRBV7-3 with TRBJ2-3; D ambiguous. CDR1 is SGHTA, CDR2 FQGTGA, per germline. The CDR3 length is 13 residues. The DNA of the CDR3 is TGTGCCAGCAGCGTAACCCTAACAGATACGCAGTATTTT. It codes for CASSVTLTDTQYF.

The chain is built from TRBV7-6 and TRBJ2-7; 10 bases match TRBD2. The J segment lost 7 bases and the V segment lost 0 bases, leaving 6 bases of the junction unmatched. CDR1 is SGHVS and CDR2 is FNYEAQ in the germline V gene. This CDR3 contains 15 residues. The CDR3, as DNA: TGTGCCAGCAGCTTAGCGGCTAGCGGGAGCGGGGAGCAGTACTTC. Translating gives CASSLAASGSGEQYF. Supplemented by reference TRBV7-6 and TRBJ2-7, the full variable domain reads GAGVSQSPRYKVTKRGQDVALRCDPISGHVSLYWYRQALGQGPEFLTYFNYEAQQDKSGLPNDRFSAERPEGSISTLTIQRTEQRDSAMYRCASSLAASGSGEQYFGPGTRLTVT.

CDR3 DNA sequence: TGTGCCAGCAGCCCGGACAGGGTAAGCCAGCCCCAGCATTTT. Encoded protein: CASSPDRVSQPQHF. V usage is TRBV3-1 and J usage is TRBJ1-5; 8 positions match TRBD1. Germline V gives CDR1 LGHDT, CDR2 YNNKEL (reference sequence). V lost 4 bases to trimming and J lost 7 bases; unmatched junction nucleotides: 6. The CDR3 sequence is 14 residues long.

This clonotype turned up a few times. The V gene is TRBV29-1, the J gene TRBJ2-5; the D gene could be TRBD1 or TRBD2 (6 bases each). The CDR3 runs to 13 residues. Germline V gene lookup returns CDR1 SQVTM and CDR2 ANQGSEA. V dropped 5 bases and J dropped 11 bases, with 21 bases sitting between them. CDR3 DNA: TGCAGCGTTTGGGGGGCGACCTACAATGAGCAGTACTTC. It encodes CSVWGATYNEQYF.

The V gene is TRBV5-1, the J gene TRBJ2-5; D remains unclear. The germline V and J ends were trimmed by 4 bases and 5 bases, with 15 bases remaining between them. Germline CDR1 and CDR2: SGHRS and YFSETQ. CDR3 length equals 14 residues. This chain's CDR3 is CASSAFSSAETQYF. The CDR3 DNA is TGCGCCAGCAGCGCGTTCTCAAGCGCGGAGACCCAGTACTTC.

This chain links TRBV5-1 with TRBJ2-1; D possibly matches TRBD1 or TRBD2 (5 bases each). Germline V gives CDR1 SGHRS, CDR2 YFSETQ. The CDR3 spans 14 residues. V dropped 0 bases and J dropped 4 bases, with 8 bases sitting between them. The CDR3, as DNA: TGCGCCAGCAGCTTGGTGGGGGTGTACAATGAGCAGTTCTTC. It encodes CASSLVGVYNEQFF. Looking up the rest from reference TRBV5-1 and TRBJ2-1 gives the full variable domain: KAGVTQTPRYLIKTRGQQVTLSCSPISGHRSVSWYQQTPGQGLQFLFEYFSETQRNKGNFPGRFSGRQFSNSRSEMNVSTLELGDSALYLCASSLVGVYNEQFFGPGTRLTVL.

Comments on this clonotype: This sequence may be a read error, since a much larger clone differs from it by one base. The chain joins TRBV12-3 or TRBV12-4 to TRBJ2-3; TRBD2 agrees at 8 bases. The CDR3 length is 14 residues. The CDR3 loop reads CASSVAGGADAQYF. DNA of the CDR3: TGTGCCAGCAGTGTGGCGGGGGGAGCAGATGCGCAGTATTTT.

This chain links TRBV12-3 or TRBV12-4 with TRBJ2-2; no firm D call. The CDR3 loop spans 13 amino acids. With 8 bases removed from V and 0 bases from J, the gap between germline ends came to 7 bases. DNA for the CDR3: TGTGCCAGCCAGTTTTCGAACACCGGGGAGCTGTTTTTT. Residues: CASQFSNTGELFF.

Note on this clonotype: Relative to the germline gene, one junction end is altered; a read error may explain this. The chain is built from TRBV20-1 and TRBJ2-2; the D gene is possibly TRBD2 (6 bases). The V gene's germline CDR1 is DFQATT and CDR2 SNEGSKA (reference sequence). The CDR3 is made up of 14 amino acids. The CDR3 sequence is CGATDRESSGELFF. CDR3 nucleotide sequence: TGCGGTGCCACGGACCGGGAGTCGTCCGGGGAGCTGTTTTTT.

J is TRBJ2-2 and V is TRBV6-2 or TRBV6-3; D not certain. CDR3 length: 13 amino acids. Germline lookup yields CDR1 MNHEY and CDR2 SVGEGT. Trimming took 6 bases from V and 4 from J, leaving 9 bases between them. The chain's CDR3 is CASRDSSTGELFF. The CDR3 nucleotides read TGTGCCAGCAGAGACTCGTCCACCGGGGAGCTGTTTTTT.

CDR3 DNA: TGTGCCAGCAGACGTGGGTCTAGCGGGAGCTACGAGCAGTACTTC. Translated: CASRRGSSGSYEQYF. This sequence joins TRBV7-8 and TRBJ2-7; 10 nucleotides line up with TRBD2. Germline V gives CDR1 SGHVS, CDR2 FQNEAQ. V lost 6 bases to trimming and J lost 3 bases; unmatched junction nucleotides: 8. The CDR3 spans 15 residues.

The CDR3 loop is CASSYGDRTYEQYF. The CDR3 nucleotides are TGTGCCAGCTCCTATGGGGACAGGACCTACGAGCAGTACTTC. The rearrangement links TRBV27 to TRBJ2-7; 8 bases agree with TRBD1. The CDR3 sequence is 14 residues long. The V gene's germline CDR1 is MNHEY and CDR2 SMNVEV (reference sequence). Trimming cost V 8 bases and J 2 bases; bases outside gene matches: 8.

This clonotype was observed a handful of times. V gene TRBV20-1 combines with J gene TRBJ2-5; TRBD2 matches at 12 bases. Trimming removed 0 bases from V and 1 base from J; junction bases left unmatched: 3. The CDR3 loop spans 16 amino acids. In germline, CDR1 is DFQATT, CDR2 SNEGSKA (reference sequence). For the CDR3, the DNA is TGCAGTGCTAGAGATCTAGCGGGAGGGATCCAAGAGACCCAGTACTTC. Translated, it gives CSARDLAGGIQETQYF.

The V and J genes are TRBV20-1 and TRBJ2-1, with D perhaps TRBD1 or TRBD2 (5 bases each). The CDR3 sequence is 15 residues long. CDR1 and CDR2 (germline): DFQATT, SNEGSKA (reference sequence). V gave up 5 bases and J gave up 7 bases, with 21 bases separating them. The DNA of the CDR3 is TGCAGTGCTTTAACCCCGGTTGAGGGGCGGAATGAGCAGTTCTTC. Translating it yields CSALTPVEGRNEQFF.